The clone carrying this TCR beta chain was detected only a few times. No antigen is known for it. The use of a sample-barcoded 5' primer and a J-beta primer mix characterized a second PCR of roughly 6 to 11 cycles. Every sample gave at least 3 million paired-end reads containing CDR3. TCRdb used MiXCR to reprocess the 5' RACE reads, holding one entry per CDR3 protein. This repertoire shows roughly 730,000 distinct CDR3 sequences, roughly three fifths found once; its top ten account for 25% to 30%. This record comes from a study of blood T cells in healthy people across ages. General study findings and limits: The recorded TCR beta diversity per million T cells decreased in a roughly linear manner with age.

V was clipped by 6 bases and J by 6 bases, with 15 bases between them. CDR1 SQVTM and CDR2 ANQGSEA come from the germline V gene. CDR3 size: 13 residues. Sequencing was performed on blood. The sequence derives from a man aged 35 to 55 in good health. This chain uses TRBV29-1 with TRBJ1-5; maybe TRBD1 (6 bases). The CDR3: CSVTLGGGQPQHF. The DNA of the CDR3 is TGCAGCGTGACCCTAGGGGGGGGTCAGCCCCAGCATTTT.